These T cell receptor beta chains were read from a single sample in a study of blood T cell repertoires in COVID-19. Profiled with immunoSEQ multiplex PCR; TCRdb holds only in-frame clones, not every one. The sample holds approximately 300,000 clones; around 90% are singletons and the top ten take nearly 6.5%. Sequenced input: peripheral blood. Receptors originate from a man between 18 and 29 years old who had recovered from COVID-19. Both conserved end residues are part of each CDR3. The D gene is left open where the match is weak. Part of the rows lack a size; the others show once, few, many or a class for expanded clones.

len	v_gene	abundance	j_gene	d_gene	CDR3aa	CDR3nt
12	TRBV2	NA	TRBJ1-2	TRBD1	CASSDTGAGYTF	TGTGCCAGCAGTGATACAGGGGCCGGCTACACCTTC
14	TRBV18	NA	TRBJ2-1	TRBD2	CASSGLADYNEQFF	TGTGCCAGCTCCGGACTAGCGGACTACAATGAGCAGTTCTTC
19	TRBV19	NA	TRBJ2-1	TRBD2	CASSIMAGTSRGGYNEQFF	TGTGCCAGTAGTATAATGGCAGGGACTAGCCGGGGGGGTTACAATGAGCAGTTCTTC
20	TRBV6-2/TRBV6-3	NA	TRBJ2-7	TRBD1	CASSGPLPSRDRGTAYEQYF	TGTGCCAGCAGTGGACCCCTTCCGTCCCGGGACAGGGGAACGGCCTACGAGCAGTACTTC
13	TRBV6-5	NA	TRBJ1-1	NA	CASTGRESTEAFF	TGTGCCAGCACCGGACGGGAGAGCACTGAAGCTTTCTTT
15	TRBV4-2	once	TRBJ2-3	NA	CASSQDARRGDTQYF	TGTGCCAGCAGCCAAGACGCAAGGCGGGGAGATACGCAGTATTTT
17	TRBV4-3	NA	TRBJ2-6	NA	CASSQVTGSSGANVLTF	TGCGCCAGCAGCCAAGTTACGGGGAGCTCTGGGGCCAACGTCCTGACTTTC
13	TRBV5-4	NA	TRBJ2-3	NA	CASSLGDIYTQYF	TGTGCCAGCAGCTTGGGAGACATTTATACGCAGTATTTT
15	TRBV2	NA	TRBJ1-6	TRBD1	CASRPGQGTWSPLHF	TGTGCCAGCAGACCGGGACAGGGAACATGGTCACCCCTCCACTTT
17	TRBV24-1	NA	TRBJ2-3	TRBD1	CATSDWDSSTSTDTQYF	TGTGCCACCAGTGATTGGGACAGCAGTACTAGCACAGATACGCAGTATTTT
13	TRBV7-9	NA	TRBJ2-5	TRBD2	CASSRGGGETQYF	TGTGCCAGCAGTCGCGGGGGAGGGGAGACCCAGTACTTC
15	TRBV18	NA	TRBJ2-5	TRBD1	CASSPRQGVEETQYF	TGTGCCAGCTCACCCCGACAGGGGGTCGAAGAGACCCAGTACTTC
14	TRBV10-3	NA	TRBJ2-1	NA	CAISVGTAGNEQFF	TGTGCCATCAGTGTTGGTACGGCCGGGAATGAGCAGTTCTTC
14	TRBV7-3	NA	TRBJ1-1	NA	CASSLQGKGTEAFF	TGTGCCAGCAGCCTACAGGGTAAGGGCACTGAAGCTTTCTTT
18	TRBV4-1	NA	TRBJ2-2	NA	CASSQDLPGKSETGELFF	TGCGCCAGCAGCCAAGATCTACCCGGGAAAAGTGAGACCGGGGAGCTGTTTTTT
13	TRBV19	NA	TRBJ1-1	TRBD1	CASTDRENTEAFF	TGTGCCAGTACTGACAGGGAAAACACTGAAGCTTTCTTT
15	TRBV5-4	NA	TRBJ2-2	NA	CASSLSGANTGELFF	TGTGCCAGCAGCCTTAGTGGAGCGAACACCGGGGAGCTGTTTTTT
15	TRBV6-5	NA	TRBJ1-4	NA	CATSDGGAANEKLFF	TGTGCCACCTCAGATGGGGGGGCAGCTAATGAAAAACTGTTTTTT
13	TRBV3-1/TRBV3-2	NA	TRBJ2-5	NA	CASSLGAVETQYF	TGTGCCAGCAGCCTTGGGGCCGTAGAGACCCAGTACTTC
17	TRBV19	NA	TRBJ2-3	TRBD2	CASSSRLAGPSTDTQYF	TGTGCCAGTAGTTCGAGACTAGCGGGGCCTAGCACAGATACGCAGTATTTT
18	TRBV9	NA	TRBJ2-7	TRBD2	CASSVGTSGTLNSYEQYF	TGTGCCAGCAGCGTAGGGACTAGCGGAACCTTAAATTCCTACGAGCAGTACTTC
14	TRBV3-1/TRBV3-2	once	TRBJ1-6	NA	CASSPQVEGSPLHF	TGTGCCAGCAGCCCTCAGGTGGAGGGCTCGCCCCTCCACTTT
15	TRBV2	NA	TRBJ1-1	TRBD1	CASQRDRDFNTEAFF	TGTGCCAGCCAACGGGACAGGGACTTCAACACTGAAGCTTTCTTT
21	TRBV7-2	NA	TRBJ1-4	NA	CASSLASQGQRALETNEKLFF	TGTGCCAGCAGCTTAGCGTCCCAGGGTCAAAGGGCCTTGGAAACTAATGAAAAACTGTTTTTT
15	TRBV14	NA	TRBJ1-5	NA	CASSQGGLGNQPQHF	TGTGCCAGCAGCCAAGGCGGGCTGGGCAATCAGCCCCAGCATTTT
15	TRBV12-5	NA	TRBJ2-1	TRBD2	CASGPGLAGDVEQFF	TGTGCTAGTGGCCCCGGACTAGCGGGGGACGTTGAGCAGTTCTTC
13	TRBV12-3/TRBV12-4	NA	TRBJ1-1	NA	CASSAQENTEAFF	TGTGCCAGCAGCGCTCAGGAGAACACTGAAGCTTTCTTT
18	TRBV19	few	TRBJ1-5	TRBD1	CASSIMGGGRGRDQPQHF	TGTGCCAGTAGTATCATGGGAGGGGGCAGGGGGCGCGATCAGCCCCAGCATTTT
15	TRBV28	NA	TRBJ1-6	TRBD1	CASSTGQGNNSPLHF	TGTGCCAGCAGTACTGGACAGGGGAATAATTCACCCCTCCACTTT
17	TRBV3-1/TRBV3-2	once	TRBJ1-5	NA	CASSQDPQYKSVIPQHF	TGTGCCAGCAGCCAAGATCCCCAATATAAGTCAGTGATACCCCAGCATTTT
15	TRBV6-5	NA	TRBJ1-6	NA	CASRPYTAYNSPLHF	TGTGCCAGCAGGCCTTACACAGCTTATAATTCACCCCTCCACTTT
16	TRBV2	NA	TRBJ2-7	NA	CASSEVLEPVSYEQYF	TGTGCCAGCAGTGAAGTGCTAGAGCCCGTCTCCTACGAGCAGTACTTC
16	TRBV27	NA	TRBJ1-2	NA	CASTSFYGVQPYGYTF	TGTGCCAGCACCTCATTTTACGGGGTTCAACCCTATGGCTACACCTTC
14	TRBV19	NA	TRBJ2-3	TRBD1	CASSDRGAGDTQYF	TGTGCCAGTAGTGACAGGGGCGCTGGAGATACGCAGTATTTT
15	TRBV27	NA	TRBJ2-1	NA	CASSFGLARNNEQFF	TGTGCCAGCAGTTTCGGACTCGCACGCAATAATGAGCAGTTCTTC
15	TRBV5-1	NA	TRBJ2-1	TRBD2	CASSLEGTSYNEQFF	TGCGCCAGCAGCTTGGAAGGGACTAGCTACAATGAGCAGTTCTTC
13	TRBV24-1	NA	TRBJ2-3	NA	CATSDFRADTQYF	TGTGCCACCAGTGATTTCAGGGCCGATACGCAGTATTTT
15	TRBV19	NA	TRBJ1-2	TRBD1	CATHAGTAANYGYTF	TGTGCCACCCACGCAGGGACAGCGGCTAACTATGGCTACACCTTC
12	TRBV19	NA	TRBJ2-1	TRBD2	CASAGAYNEQFF	TGTGCCAGTGCGGGGGCCTACAATGAGCAGTTCTTC
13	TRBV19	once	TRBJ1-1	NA	CASSIGDFTEAFF	TGTGCCAGTAGTATAGGGGACTTCACTGAAGCTTTCTTT
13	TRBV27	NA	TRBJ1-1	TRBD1	CASSWTGNTEAFF	TGTGCCAGCAGTTGGACAGGAAACACTGAAGCTTTCTTT
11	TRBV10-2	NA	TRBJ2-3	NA	CASNGPDTQYF	TGCGCCAGCAATGGCCCAGATACGCAGTATTTT
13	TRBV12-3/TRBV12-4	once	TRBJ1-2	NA	CASSLRRVATYTF	TGTGCCAGCAGTTTAAGGAGGGTAGCTACTTACACCTTC
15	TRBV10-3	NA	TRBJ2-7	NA	CAISEHSAEAYEQYF	TGTGCCATCAGTGAGCACTCCGCCGAGGCCTACGAGCAGTACTTC
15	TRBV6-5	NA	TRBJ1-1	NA	CASRIKGGEGTEAFF	TGTGCCAGCAGGATTAAAGGGGGGGAAGGCACTGAAGCTTTCTTT
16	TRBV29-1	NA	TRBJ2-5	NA	CSVEDQASSHQETQYF	TGCAGCGTTGAAGATCAGGCTAGCTCCCACCAAGAGACCCAGTACTTC
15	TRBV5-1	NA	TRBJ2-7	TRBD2	CASSLEAGGWYEQYF	TGCGCCAGCAGCTTGGAGGCGGGGGGGTGGTACGAGCAGTACTTC
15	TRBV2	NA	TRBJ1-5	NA	CASSEETGLNQPQHF	TGTGCCAGCAGTGAAGAAACAGGGCTTAATCAGCCCCAGCATTTT
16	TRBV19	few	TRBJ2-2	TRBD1	CASSNTGQGTTGELFF	TGTGCCAGTAGTAACACAGGACAGGGTACCACCGGGGAGCTGTTTTTT
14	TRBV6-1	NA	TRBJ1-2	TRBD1	CASSEATGGYGYTF	TGTGCCAGCAGTGAAGCGACAGGGGGTTATGGCTACACCTTC
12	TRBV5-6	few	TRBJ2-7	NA	CASSTTPSEQYF	TGTGCCAGCAGCACGACTCCCAGCGAGCAGTACTTC
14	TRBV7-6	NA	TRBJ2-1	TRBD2	CASSLGLAGEGRFF	TGTGCCAGCAGCTTAGGTCTAGCGGGAGAGGGAAGGTTCTTC
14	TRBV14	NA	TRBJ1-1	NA	CASRRTDQNTEAFF	TGTGCCAGCAGGAGGACAGACCAGAACACTGAAGCTTTCTTT
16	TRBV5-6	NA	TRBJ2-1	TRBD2	CASSEAGTSGYNEQFF	TGTGCCAGCAGCGAAGCCGGGACTAGCGGATACAATGAGCAGTTCTTC
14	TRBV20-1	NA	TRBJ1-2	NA	CSASRDKTNYGYTF	TGCAGTGCTAGTCGGGACAAGACTAACTATGGCTACACCTTC
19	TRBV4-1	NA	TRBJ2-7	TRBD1	CASSQGNKQRQGSSYEQYF	TGCGCCAGCAGCCAGGGTAACAAACAACGACAGGGGAGCTCCTACGAGCAGTACTTC